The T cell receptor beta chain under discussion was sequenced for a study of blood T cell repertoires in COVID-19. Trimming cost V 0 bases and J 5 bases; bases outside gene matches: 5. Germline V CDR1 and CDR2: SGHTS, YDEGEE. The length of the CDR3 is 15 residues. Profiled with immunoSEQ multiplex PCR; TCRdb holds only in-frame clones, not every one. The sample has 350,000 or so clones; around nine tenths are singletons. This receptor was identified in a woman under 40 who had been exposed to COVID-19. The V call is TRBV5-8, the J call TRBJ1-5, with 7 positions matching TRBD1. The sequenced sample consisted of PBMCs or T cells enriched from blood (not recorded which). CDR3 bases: TGTGCCAGCAGCTTGGGGGACAGTCGGGATCAGCCCCAGCATTTT. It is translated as CASSLGDSRDQPQHF.